This TCR beta chain was sequenced during a study of memory CD4+ T cells and cytomegalovirus serostatus. There are 15 residues in the CDR3. Trimming shortened V by 6 bases and J by 1 base, and 12 bases separated the two germline ends. Germline CDR1 reads SNHLY; CDR2 reads FYNNEI. Repertoires were generated with immunoSEQ multiplex PCR, while TCRdb's copy carries only in-frame clones and drops some. The data show approximately 40,000 clones, approximately 80% seen once. The sort gate was single viable CD3+CD4+CD8-CD45RO+ cells for memory CD4+ T cells. The sample was memory CD4+ T cells from blood. This TCR derives from an adult in good health and CMV-seronegative. The gene calls are TRBV2 and TRBJ2-2; perhaps TRBD1 as D (6 bases). In DNA, the CDR3 is TGTGCCAGCAGCCCCGAAGGGGGGAACACCGGGGAGCTGTTTTTT. Its translation is CASSPEGGNTGELFF. Combining the CDR3 with reference TRBV2 and TRBJ2-2 gives the whole variable domain EPEVTQTPSHQVTQMGQEVILRCVPISNHLYFYWYRQILGQKVEFLVSFYNNEISEKSEIFDDQFSVERPDGSNFTLKIRSTKLEDSAMYFCASSPEGGNTGELFFGEGSRLTVL.